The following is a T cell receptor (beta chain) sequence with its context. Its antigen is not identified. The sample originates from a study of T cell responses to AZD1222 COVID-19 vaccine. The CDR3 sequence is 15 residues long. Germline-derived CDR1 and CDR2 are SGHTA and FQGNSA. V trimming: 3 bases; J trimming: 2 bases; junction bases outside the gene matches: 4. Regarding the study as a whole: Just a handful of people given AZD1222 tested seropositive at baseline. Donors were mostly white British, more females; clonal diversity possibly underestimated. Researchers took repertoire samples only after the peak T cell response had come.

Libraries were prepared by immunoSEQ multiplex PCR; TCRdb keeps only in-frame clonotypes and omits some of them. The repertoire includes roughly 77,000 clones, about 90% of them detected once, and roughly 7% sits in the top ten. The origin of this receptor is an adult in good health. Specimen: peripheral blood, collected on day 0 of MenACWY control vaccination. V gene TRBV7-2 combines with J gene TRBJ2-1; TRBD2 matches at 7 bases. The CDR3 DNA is TGTGCCAGCAGCTTTCTAGCGGCAGCCTACAATGAGCAGTTCTTC. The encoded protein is CASSFLAAAYNEQFF.